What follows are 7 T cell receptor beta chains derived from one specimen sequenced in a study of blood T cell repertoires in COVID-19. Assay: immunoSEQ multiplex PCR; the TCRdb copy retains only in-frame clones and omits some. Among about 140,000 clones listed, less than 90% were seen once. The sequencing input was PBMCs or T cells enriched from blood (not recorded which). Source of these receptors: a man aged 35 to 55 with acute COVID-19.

CDR3 in DNA: TGCAGCGCCCCGGGGGTCGATGAGCAGTTCTTC. Amino acids: CSAPGVDEQFF. This sequence joins TRBV29-1 and TRBJ2-1, with TRBD2 as a possible D gene (6 bases). V shed 7 bases and J shed 8 bases, with 12 bases lying between them. This CDR3 is 11 amino acids long. Germline V gene lookup returns CDR1 SQVTM and CDR2 ANQGSEA.

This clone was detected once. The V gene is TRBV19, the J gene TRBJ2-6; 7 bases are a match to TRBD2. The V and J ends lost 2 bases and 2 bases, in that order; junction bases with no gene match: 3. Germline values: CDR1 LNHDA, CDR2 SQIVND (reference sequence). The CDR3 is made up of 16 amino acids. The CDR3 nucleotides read TGTGCCAGTAGTATACGGGAGGAAACTGGGGCCAACGTCCTGACTTTC. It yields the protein CASSIREETGANVLTF.

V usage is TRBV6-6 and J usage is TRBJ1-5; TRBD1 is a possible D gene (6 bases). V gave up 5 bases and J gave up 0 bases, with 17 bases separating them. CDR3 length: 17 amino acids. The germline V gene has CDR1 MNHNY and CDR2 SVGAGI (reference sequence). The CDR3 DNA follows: TGTGCCAGCAGTCCAAGGGGGGGTAGGGCTAGCAATCAGCCCCAGCATTTT. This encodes CASSPRGGRASNQPQHF.

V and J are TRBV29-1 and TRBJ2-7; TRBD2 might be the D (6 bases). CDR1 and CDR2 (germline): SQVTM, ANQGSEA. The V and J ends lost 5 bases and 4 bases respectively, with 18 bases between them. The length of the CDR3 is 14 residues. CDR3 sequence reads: CSVRLGGDRYEQYF. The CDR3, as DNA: TGCAGCGTTCGATTGGGGGGAGATAGGTACGAGCAGTACTTC.

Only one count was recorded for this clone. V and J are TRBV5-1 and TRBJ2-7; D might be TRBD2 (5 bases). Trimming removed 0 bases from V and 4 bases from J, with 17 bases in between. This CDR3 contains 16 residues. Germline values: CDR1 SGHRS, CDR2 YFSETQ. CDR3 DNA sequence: TGCGCCAGCAGCTTGGTCCTAGGCGCGGGCTCGTACGAGCAGTACTTC. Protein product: CASSLVLGAGSYEQYF.

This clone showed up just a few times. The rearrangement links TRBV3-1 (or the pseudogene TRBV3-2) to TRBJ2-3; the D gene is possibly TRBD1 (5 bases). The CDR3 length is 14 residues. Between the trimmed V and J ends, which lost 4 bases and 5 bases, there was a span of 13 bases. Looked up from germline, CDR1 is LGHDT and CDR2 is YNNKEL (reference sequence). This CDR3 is CASSLDLRGDTQYF. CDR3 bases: TGTGCCAGCAGCCTAGACTTAAGGGGAGATACGCAGTATTTT.

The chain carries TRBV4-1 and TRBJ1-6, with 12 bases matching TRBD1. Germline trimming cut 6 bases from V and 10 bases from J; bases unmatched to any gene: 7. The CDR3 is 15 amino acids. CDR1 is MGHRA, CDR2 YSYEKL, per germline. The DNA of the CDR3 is TGCGCCAGCAGGGCGCCGGGACAGGGGGCCTCACCCCTCCACTTT. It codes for CASRAPGQGASPLHF.